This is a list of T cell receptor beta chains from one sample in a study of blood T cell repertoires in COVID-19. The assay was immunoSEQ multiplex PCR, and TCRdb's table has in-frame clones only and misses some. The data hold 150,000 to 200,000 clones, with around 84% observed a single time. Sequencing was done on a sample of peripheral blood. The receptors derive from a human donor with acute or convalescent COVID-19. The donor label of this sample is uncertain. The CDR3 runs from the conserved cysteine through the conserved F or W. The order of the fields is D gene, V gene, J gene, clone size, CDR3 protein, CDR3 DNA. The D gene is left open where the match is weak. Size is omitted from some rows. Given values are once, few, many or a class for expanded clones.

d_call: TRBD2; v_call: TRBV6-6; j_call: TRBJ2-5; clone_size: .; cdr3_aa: CASSLGLAVVETQYF; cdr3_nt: TGTGCCAGCAGTCTCGGACTAGCGGTAGTGGAGACCCAGTACTTC
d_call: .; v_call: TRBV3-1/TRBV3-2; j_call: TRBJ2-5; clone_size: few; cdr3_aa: CASSPPRIPLTPQETQYF; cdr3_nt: TGTGCCAGCAGCCCTCCCCGAATTCCCCTTACTCCCCAAGAGACCCAGTACTTC
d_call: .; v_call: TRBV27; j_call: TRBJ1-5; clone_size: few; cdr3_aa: CASSRRDSSPQHF; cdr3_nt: TGTGCCAGCAGCCGCCGAGACAGCTCCCCCCAGCATTTT
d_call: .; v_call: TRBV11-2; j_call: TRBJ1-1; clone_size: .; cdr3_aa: CASSLGGATEAFF; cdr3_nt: TGTGCCAGCAGCCTCGGCGGGGCCACTGAAGCTTTCTTT
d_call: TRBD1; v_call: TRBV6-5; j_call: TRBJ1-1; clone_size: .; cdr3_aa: CASSPGTGANTEAFF; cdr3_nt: TGTGCCAGCAGTCCCGGGACAGGGGCGAACACTGAAGCTTTCTTT
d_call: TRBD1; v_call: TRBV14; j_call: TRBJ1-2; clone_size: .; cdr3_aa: CASSLKTGVYGYTF; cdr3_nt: TGTGCCAGCAGCCTCAAGACAGGGGTCTATGGCTACACCTTC
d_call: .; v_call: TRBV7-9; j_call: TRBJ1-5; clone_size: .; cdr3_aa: CASSLAGDQPQHF; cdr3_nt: TGTGCCAGCAGCTTAGCCGGTGATCAGCCCCAGCATTTT
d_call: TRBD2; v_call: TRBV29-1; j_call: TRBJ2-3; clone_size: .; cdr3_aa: CSVYGLAGYTTDTQYF; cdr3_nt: TGCAGCGTCTACGGACTAGCGGGGTACACAACAGATACGCAGTATTTT
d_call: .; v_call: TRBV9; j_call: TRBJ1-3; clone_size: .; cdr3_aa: CASSTGQTTGNTIYF; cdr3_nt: TGTGCCAGCAGCACCGGACAGACCACTGGAAACACCATATATTTT
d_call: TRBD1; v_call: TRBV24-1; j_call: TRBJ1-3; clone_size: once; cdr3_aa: CATSVLFMDRRHSGNTIYF; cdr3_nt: TGTGCCACCAGTGTCCTATTTATGGACAGGCGCCACTCTGGAAACACCATATATTTT
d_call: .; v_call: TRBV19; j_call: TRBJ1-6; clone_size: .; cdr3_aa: CASSITGIESPLHF; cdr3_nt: TGTGCCAGTAGTATTACAGGAATTGAATCACCCCTCCACTTT
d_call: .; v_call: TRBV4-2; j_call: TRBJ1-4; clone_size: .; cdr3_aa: CASSRDTANEKLFF; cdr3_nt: TGTGCCAGCAGCCGTGACACGGCTAATGAAAAACTGTTTTTT
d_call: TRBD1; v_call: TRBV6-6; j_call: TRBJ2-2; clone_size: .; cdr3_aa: CASSPTPGQGLFF; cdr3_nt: TGTGCCAGCAGTCCGACTCCGGGACAGGGGCTGTTTTTT
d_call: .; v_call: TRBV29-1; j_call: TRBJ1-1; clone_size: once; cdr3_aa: CSVEKGARRTTEAFF; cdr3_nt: TGCAGCGTTGAAAAAGGGGCTCGAAGGACCACTGAAGCTTTCTTT
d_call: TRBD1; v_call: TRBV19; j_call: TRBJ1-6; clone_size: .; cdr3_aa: CASTQGQVYNSPLHF; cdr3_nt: TGTGCCAGTACCCAGGGACAGGTCTATAATTCACCCCTCCACTTT
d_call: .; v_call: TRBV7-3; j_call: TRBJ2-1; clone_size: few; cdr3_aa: CASSLSGGLPYNEQFF; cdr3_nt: TGTGCCAGCAGCTTAAGCGGGGGCCTTCCCTACAATGAGCAGTTCTTC
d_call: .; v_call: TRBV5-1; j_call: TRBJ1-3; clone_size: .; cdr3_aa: CASSHVQGTGNTIYF; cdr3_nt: TGCGCCAGCAGCCATGTCCAGGGAACCGGAAACACCATATATTTT
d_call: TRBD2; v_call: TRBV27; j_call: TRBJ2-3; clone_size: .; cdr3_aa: CASSLLETSAQQYF; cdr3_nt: TGTGCCAGCAGTTTACTCGAGACTAGCGCCCAACAGTATTTT
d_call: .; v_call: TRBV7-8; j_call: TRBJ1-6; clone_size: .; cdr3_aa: CASSPPGRGNSPLHF; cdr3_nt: TGTGCCAGCAGCCCCCCCGGACGGGGTAATTCACCCCTCCACTTT
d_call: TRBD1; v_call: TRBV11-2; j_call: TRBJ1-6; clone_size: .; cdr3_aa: CASSLTGQGGSPLHF; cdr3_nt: TGTGCCAGCAGCTTAACGGGACAGGGAGGATCACCCCTCCACTTT
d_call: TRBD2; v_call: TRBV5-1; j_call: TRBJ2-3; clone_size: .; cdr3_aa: CASSLGPTGTSGTDTQYF; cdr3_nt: TGCGCCAGCAGCTTGGGTCCTACCGGGACTAGCGGTACAGATACGCAGTATTTT
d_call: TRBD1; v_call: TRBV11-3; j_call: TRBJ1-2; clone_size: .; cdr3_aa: CASSLRTGGLYGYTF; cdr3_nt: TGTGCCAGCAGCTTGAGGACAGGGGGCCTCTATGGCTACACCTTC
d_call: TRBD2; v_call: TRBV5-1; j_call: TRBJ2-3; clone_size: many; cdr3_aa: CASSSGLAGALGTQYF; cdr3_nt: TGCGCCAGCAGCTCGGGACTAGCGGGGGCCCTCGGTACGCAGTATTTT
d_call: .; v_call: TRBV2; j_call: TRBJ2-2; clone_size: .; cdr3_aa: CASSGRTANTGELFF; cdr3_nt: TGTGCCAGCAGTGGCCGGACAGCGAACACCGGGGAGCTGTTTTTT
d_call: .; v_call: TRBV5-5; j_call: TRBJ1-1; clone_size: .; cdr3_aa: CASSLVQGNEAFF; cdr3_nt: TGTGCCAGCAGCTTGGTACAGGGTAATGAAGCTTTCTTT
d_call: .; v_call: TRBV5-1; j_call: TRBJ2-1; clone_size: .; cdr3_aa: CASSPGQSYNEQFF; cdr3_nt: TGCGCCAGCAGCCCCGGACAGTCTTACAATGAGCAGTTCTTC
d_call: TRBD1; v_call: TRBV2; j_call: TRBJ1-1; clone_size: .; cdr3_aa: CASVPGQGFGTEAFF; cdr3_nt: TGTGCCAGCGTCCCGGGACAGGGGTTCGGCACTGAAGCTTTCTTT
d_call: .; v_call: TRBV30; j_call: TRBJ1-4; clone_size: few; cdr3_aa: CAWSEDSNEKLFF; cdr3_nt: TGTGCCTGGAGTGAGGACAGTAATGAAAAACTGTTTTTT
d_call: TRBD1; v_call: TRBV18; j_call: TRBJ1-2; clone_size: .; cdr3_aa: CASSPGQGGGDYGYTF; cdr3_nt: TGTGCCAGCTCACCAGGACAGGGAGGAGGGGACTATGGCTACACCTTC
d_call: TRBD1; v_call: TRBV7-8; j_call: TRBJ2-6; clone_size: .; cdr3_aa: CASSPGTARSSGANVLTF; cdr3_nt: TGTGCCAGCAGCCCAGGGACAGCTCGCAGCTCTGGGGCCAACGTCCTGACTTTC
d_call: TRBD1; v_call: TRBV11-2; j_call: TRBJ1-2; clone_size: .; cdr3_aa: CASSLDPQGKPYGYTF; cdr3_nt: TGTGCCAGCAGCTTGGACCCACAGGGGAAGCCCTATGGCTACACCTTC
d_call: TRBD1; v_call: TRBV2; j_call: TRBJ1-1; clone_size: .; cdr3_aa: CASSTGQGTWNTEAFF; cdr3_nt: TGTGCCAGCAGTACAGGACAGGGAACATGGAACACTGAAGCTTTCTTT
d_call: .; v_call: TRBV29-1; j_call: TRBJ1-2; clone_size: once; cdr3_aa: CSVEERSSDGYTF; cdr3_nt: TGCAGCGTTGAGGAACGGAGCTCGGATGGCTACACCTTC
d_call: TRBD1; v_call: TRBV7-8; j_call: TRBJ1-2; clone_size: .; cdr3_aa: CASSFSTGTGGIGYTF; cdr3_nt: TGTGCCAGCAGCTTCTCGACCGGGACAGGGGGCATAGGCTACACCTTC
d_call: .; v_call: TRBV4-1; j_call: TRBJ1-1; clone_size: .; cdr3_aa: CASSQDRGGRNTEAFF; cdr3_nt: TGCGCCAGCAGCCAAGATCGGGGAGGGCGTAACACTGAAGCTTTCTTT
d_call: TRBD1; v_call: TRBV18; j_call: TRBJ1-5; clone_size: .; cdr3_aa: CASSPGTGGAQPQHF; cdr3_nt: TGTGCCAGCTCACCCGGGACAGGGGGTGCTCAGCCCCAGCATTTT
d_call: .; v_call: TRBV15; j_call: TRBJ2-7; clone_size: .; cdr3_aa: CATSRVLGLEQYF; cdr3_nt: TGTGCCACCAGCAGAGTTTTGGGCCTCGAGCAGTACTTC
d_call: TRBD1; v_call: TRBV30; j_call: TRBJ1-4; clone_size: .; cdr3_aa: CAWSVNRGTNEKLFF; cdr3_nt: TGTGCCTGGAGTGTAAACAGGGGCACTAATGAAAAACTGTTTTTT
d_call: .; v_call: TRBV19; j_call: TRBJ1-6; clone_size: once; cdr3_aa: CASSISQGRNSPLHF; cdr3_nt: TGTGCCAGTAGTATTTCACAGGGCCGGAATTCACCCCTCCACTTT
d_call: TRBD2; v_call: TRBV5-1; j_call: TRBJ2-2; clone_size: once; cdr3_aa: CASKLAGEGNGELFF; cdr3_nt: TGCGCCAGCAAACTAGCGGGGGAAGGGAACGGGGAGCTGTTTTTT
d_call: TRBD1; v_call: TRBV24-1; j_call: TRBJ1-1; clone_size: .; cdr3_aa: CATDTGTGMNTEAFF; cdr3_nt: TGTGCCACGGACACCGGGACAGGGATGAACACTGAAGCTTTCTTT
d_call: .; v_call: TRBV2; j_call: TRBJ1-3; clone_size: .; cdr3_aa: CASSDRVRNTIYF; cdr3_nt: TGTGCCAGCAGTGACAGGGTTAGAAACACCATATATTTT
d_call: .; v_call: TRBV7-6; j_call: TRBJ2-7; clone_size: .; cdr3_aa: CASSLFGGPGSYEQYF; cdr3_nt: TGTGCCAGCAGCTTGTTTGGGGGCCCGGGGTCCTACGAGCAGTACTTC
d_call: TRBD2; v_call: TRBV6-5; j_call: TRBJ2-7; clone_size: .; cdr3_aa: CASSYKRGASEQYF; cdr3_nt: TGTGCCAGCAGTTACAAGCGGGGAGCCTCCGAGCAGTACTTC
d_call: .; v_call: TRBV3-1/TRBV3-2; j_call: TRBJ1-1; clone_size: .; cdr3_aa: CASSQAMGNPNTEAFF; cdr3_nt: TGTGCCAGCAGCCAAGCTATGGGCAATCCGAACACTGAAGCTTTCTTT